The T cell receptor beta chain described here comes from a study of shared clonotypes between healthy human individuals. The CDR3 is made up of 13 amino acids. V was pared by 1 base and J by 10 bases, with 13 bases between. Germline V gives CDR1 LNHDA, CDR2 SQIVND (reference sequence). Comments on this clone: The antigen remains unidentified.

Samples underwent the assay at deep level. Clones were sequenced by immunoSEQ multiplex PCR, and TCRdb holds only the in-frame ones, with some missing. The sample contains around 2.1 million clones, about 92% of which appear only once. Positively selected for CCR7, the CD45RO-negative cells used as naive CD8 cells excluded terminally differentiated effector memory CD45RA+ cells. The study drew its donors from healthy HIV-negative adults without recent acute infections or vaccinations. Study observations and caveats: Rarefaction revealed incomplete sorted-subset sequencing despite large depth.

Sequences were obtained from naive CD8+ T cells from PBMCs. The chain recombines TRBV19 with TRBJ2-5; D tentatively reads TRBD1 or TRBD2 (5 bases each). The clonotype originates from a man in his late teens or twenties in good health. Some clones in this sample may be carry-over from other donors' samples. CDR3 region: CASSIGAPGGQYF. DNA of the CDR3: TGTGCCAGTAGTATAGGCGCCCCTGGGGGCCAGTACTTC.